The clone carrying this T cell receptor (beta chain) was seen repeatedly, ten times or more. Its antigen is still unknown. Template material for amplifying TCR beta CDR3 regions consisted of RNA transcripts. Primed by the HTBI set, a first-round RT-PCR was run on the TCR CDR3. TCRdb fed the multiplex PCR reads into MiXCR, producing one record per CDR3 protein. The sample lists hundreds of thousands of distinct CDR3 sequences, under 20% occurring once. The data were taken from a study of T cells in Graves' hyperthyroidism and ophthalmopathy. The study, taken as a whole, reports: Ophthalmopathy was separated from stable hyperthyroidism by a 13 V-J model.

With 6 bases removed from V and 6 bases from J, the gap between germline ends came to 15 bases. CDR3 length: 12 amino acids. CDR1 is DFQATT and CDR2 is SNEGSKA in the germline V gene (reference sequence). The hyperthyroidism patients had all been newly diagnosed, and their disease duration was under 2 months. Their ages ranged from 18 to 65 years. Criteria for exclusion of patients were uncontrolled infection, other autoimmune disease, pregnancy or lactation. In making diagnoses, clinical symptoms, serum thyroxine and TRAb, thyroid ultrasound and orbital computed tomography were all used. Sequencing was carried out using blood. The sequence came from a woman aged 45 to 65 with Graves' hyperthyroidism that later progressed to Graves' ophthalmopathy. This chain uses TRBV20-1 with TRBJ2-7, with D possibly being TRBD1 or TRBD2 (6 bases each). DNA for the CDR3: TGCAGTGCGGATGTACAGGGAGGCGAGCAGTACTTC. It codes for CSADVQGGEQYF.